One and the same sample provided the 16 T cell receptor beta chains below, sequenced in a study of cytomegalovirus exposure and HLA in healthy donors. PCR primers comprised 60 Vbeta and 13 Jbeta primers. Method: immunoSEQ multiplex PCR; TCRdb's copy keeps in-frame clones and lacks some. The sample records roughly 110,000 clones, over 60% being singletons. Sequencing was done on a sample of PBMCs. These receptors came from a man between 18 and 35 years old in good health and CMV-seropositive.

The chain joins TRBV11-2 to TRBJ2-3; 14 nucleotides match TRBD2. The CDR3 covers 16 residues. Per the germline V gene, CDR1 is SGHAT and CDR2 is FQNNGV. V trimming: 6 bases; J trimming: 6 bases; junction bases outside the gene matches: 8. The CDR3 is CASSRTSGGSTDTQYF. The DNA of the CDR3 is TGTGCCAGCAGTCGGACTAGCGGGGGGTCCACGGATACGCAGTATTTT.

The sample holds a few counts of this clone. The chain joins TRBV25-1 to TRBJ1-4, with TRBD1 identical over 9 bases. Germline CDR1 and CDR2: MGHDK and SYGVNS. The CDR3 sequence is 15 residues long. With V trimmed by 4 bases and J by 8 bases, 8 bases remained unmatched. The CDR3: CASSGDRVLDEKLFF. As DNA, the CDR3 is TGTGCCAGCAGTGGGGACAGGGTCCTCGACGAAAAACTGTTTTTT. Full variable domain (rest looked up from reference TRBV25-1 and TRBJ1-4): EADIYQTPRYLVIGTGKKITLECSQTMGHDKMYWYQQDPGMELHLIHYSYGVNSTEKGDLSSESTVSRIRTEHFPLTLESARPSHTSQYLCASSGDRVLDEKLFFGSGTQLSVL.

The J gene is TRBJ2-3, the V gene TRBV5-1; possibly TRBD2 for D (5 bases). This CDR3 contains 14 residues. The V gene's germline CDR1 is SGHRS and CDR2 YFSETQ. Trimming removed 7 bases from V and 3 bases from J, with 15 bases in between. Here the CDR3 reads CASGGGILTDTQYF. CDR3 DNA sequence: TGCGCCAGCGGAGGTGGGATTTTAACAGATACGCAGTATTTT.

This clone was seen more than once but under ten times. This rearrangement joins TRBV10-2 to TRBJ2-3, with D tentatively TRBD1 (5 bases). Looked up from germline, CDR1 is WSHSY and CDR2 is SAAADI. The V and J ends lost 7 bases and 0 bases respectively, with 8 bases between them. The CDR3 is 13 residues long. The CDR3 sequence: CASKGPSTDTQYF. Here the CDR3 DNA reads TGCGCCAGCAAGGGGCCTAGCACAGATACGCAGTATTTT.

This clone was counted between two and nine times. The V gene is TRBV5-1, the J gene TRBJ2-5, with D perhaps matching TRBD1 (6 bases). Per the germline V gene, CDR1 is SGHRS and CDR2 is YFSETQ. The V end lost 3 bases, the J end lost 3 bases, and 15 bases lay between the germline ends. The CDR3 consists of 15 residues. CDR3 nucleotide sequence: TGCGCCAGCAGCTATGGGGTTGGGACAAAAGAGACCCAGTACTTC. Residues: CASSYGVGTKETQYF. Variable domain in full (rest from reference TRBV5-1 and TRBJ2-5): KAGVTQTPRYLIKTRGQQVTLSCSPISGHRSVSWYQQTPGQGLQFLFEYFSETQRNKGNFPGRFSGRQFSNSRSEMNVSTLELGDSALYLCASSYGVGTKETQYFGPGTRLLVL.

J is TRBJ1-6 and V is TRBV10-3; 12 bases are shared with TRBD1. From germline, CDR1 is ENHRY and CDR2 SYGVKD. There are 18 residues in the CDR3. The V gene end was trimmed by 10 bases and the J gene end by 11 bases; junction bases not matched to a gene: 21. CDR3 nucleotide sequence: TGTGCCACCGAACCGGGGACAGGGGGCGCCCTTAGTAGCGCACCCCTCCACTTT. Its protein product is CATEPGTGGALSSAPLHF.

This clone occurred a few times. The chain couples TRBV4-2 to TRBJ1-1, with D unclear. Germline values: CDR1 LGHNA, CDR2 YNFKEQ. Trimming took 3 bases from V and 9 from J, leaving 14 bases between them. This CDR3 has 13 amino acids. The chain's CDR3 is CASSQSGGRQAFF. The CDR3, as DNA: TGTGCCAGCAGCCAGTCAGGAGGAAGACAAGCTTTCTTT.

This clone was detected a few times. This chain uses TRBV6-5 with TRBJ2-6, with a tentative D call TRBD1 (6 bases). The germline V and J ends were trimmed by 2 bases and 4 bases, with 9 bases remaining between them. The CDR3 is 15 amino acids. From germline, CDR1 is MNHEY and CDR2 SVGAGI. The chain's CDR3 is CASSYEGGGANVLTF. CDR3 coding DNA: TGTGCCAGCAGTTACGAAGGGGGAGGGGCCAACGTCCTGACTTTC.

This clone showed up just a few times. The CDR3 nucleotides are TGTGCCAGCAGCGTAAGGCGGTGGACAGATACGCAGTATTTT. Its protein product is CASSVRRWTDTQYF. The V gene is TRBV9, the J gene TRBJ2-3, with unresolved D. V lost 1 base, J lost 3 bases, and 9 bases lay in between. Germline V lookup: CDR1 SGDLS, CDR2 YYNGEE. The CDR3 loop spans 14 amino acids.

This chain joins TRBV28 and TRBJ2-1; 10 bases fit TRBD2. V shed 11 bases and J 3 bases; nucleotides not matched to a gene: 4. The CDR3 contains 13 residues. Germline CDR1 is MDHEN and CDR2 is SYDVKM. The CDR3 bases are TGTGCCGGTCAGCGGGGGGGCTACAATGAGCAGTTCTTC. This codes for CAGQRGGYNEQFF.

This clone was seen a handful of times. The chain carries TRBV7-9 and TRBJ2-3; D is ambiguous. CDR3 length: 14 amino acids. Germline loops: CDR1 SEHNR, CDR2 FQNEAQ (reference sequence). Deletions cut 5 bases from V and 8 bases from J, with 17 bases between. The CDR3 coding sequence is TGTGCCAGCAGCACCATGGTTAGCAACCCTACGCAGTATTTT. It yields the protein CASSTMVSNPTQYF.

This rearrangement joins TRBV30 to TRBJ2-2; D gene uncertain. Trimming cost V 0 bases and J 4 bases, with 15 bases left between them. The CDR3 length is 16 residues. Germline loops: CDR1 GTSNPN, CDR2 SVGIG (reference sequence). The CDR3: CAWSVSRIASTGELFF. The CDR3 nucleotides are TGTGCCTGGAGTGTATCTAGAATCGCGAGCACCGGGGAGCTGTTTTTT.

The rearrangement joins TRBV5-4 to TRBJ1-2, with D possibly TRBD1 on 6 matching bases. In germline, CDR1 is SGHNT, CDR2 YYREEE (reference sequence). The length of the CDR3 is 13 residues. V was trimmed by 5 bases and J by 8 bases, leaving 16 bases between them. CDR3 in amino acids: CASREGGWEGYTF. For the CDR3, the DNA is TGTGCCAGCAGGGAGGGGGGGTGGGAAGGCTACACCTTC. The entire variable domain, with the rest obtained from reference TRBV5-4 and TRBJ1-2, is as follows: ETGVTQSPTHLIKTRGQQVTLRCSSQSGHNTVSWYQQALGQGPQFIFQYYREEENGRGNFPPRFSGLQFPNYSSELNVNALELDDSALYLCASREGGWEGYTFGSGTRLTVV.

This clone appeared a few times. The rearrangement uses TRBV5-1 and TRBJ1-6, with TRBD1 matching over 8 bases. J lost 10 bases, V lost 3 bases, and 9 bases had no gene match. CDR3 length equals 15 residues. Germline V gene data show CDR1 as SGHRS and CDR2 as YFSETQ. The DNA for the CDR3 is TGCGCCAGCAGCTGGTTGGCAGGGGGCCTGTCACCCCTCCACTTT. Protein product: CASSWLAGGLSPLHF.

Regarding this clone: One end of the junction is discordant with germline, which a read error may explain. The V call is TRBV6-5, the J call TRBJ1-2; D uncertain. Germline V lookup: CDR1 MNHEY, CDR2 SVGAGI. This CDR3 comprises 14 residues. The CDR3 is CASSDSGSYYGYTF. In DNA, the CDR3 is TGTGCCAGCAGTGACTCCGGGAGTTACTATGGCTACACCTTC.

The chain has TRBV7-8 and TRBJ2-1, with D possibly matching TRBD2 (5 bases). From germline, CDR1 is SGHVS and CDR2 FQNEAQ. The CDR3 is 14 amino acids. V was trimmed by 0 bases and J by 9 bases, leaving 12 bases between them. DNA of the CDR3: TGTGCCAGCAGCTTAGCGCCTAGCATAGGTGAGCAGTTCTTC. Its protein product is CASSLAPSIGEQFF.